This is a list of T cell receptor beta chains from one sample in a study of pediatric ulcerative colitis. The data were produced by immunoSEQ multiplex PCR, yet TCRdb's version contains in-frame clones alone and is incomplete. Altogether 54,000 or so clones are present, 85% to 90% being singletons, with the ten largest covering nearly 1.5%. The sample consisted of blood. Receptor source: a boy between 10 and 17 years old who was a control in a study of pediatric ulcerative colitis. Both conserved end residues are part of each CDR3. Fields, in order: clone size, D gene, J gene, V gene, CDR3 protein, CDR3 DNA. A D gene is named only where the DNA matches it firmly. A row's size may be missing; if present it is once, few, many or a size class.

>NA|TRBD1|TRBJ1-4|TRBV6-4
CARQGGKNEKLFF
TGTGCCCGGCAGGGGGGGAAAAATGAAAAACTGTTTTTT
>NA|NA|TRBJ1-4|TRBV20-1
CSARGGEKLFF
TGCAGTGCTAGAGGCGGCGAAAAACTGTTTTTT
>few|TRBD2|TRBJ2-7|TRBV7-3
CASSLRRGSSYEQYF
TGTGCCAGCAGCTTACGGCGGGGGAGCTCCTACGAGCAGTACTTC
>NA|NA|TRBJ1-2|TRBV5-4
CASSLKGTHYGYTF
TGTGCCAGCAGCTTAAAGGGAACTCACTATGGCTACACCTTC
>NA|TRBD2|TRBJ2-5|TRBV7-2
CASSRGPPGLAGEQETQYF
TGTGCCAGCAGCCGAGGCCCTCCGGGACTAGCGGGAGAACAAGAGACCCAGTACTTC
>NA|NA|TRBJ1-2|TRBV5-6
CASSLEASNYGYTF
TGTGCCAGCAGCTTGGAGGCCTCTAACTATGGCTACACCTTC
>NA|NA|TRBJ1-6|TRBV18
CASSPRSEGRNSPLHF
TGTGCCAGCTCACCACGGAGCGAGGGCCGGAATTCACCCCTCCACTTT
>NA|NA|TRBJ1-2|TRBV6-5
CASLKGRGNYGYTF
TGTGCCAGTTTAAAGGGACGGGGTAACTATGGCTACACCTTC
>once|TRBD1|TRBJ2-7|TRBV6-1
CASRGQATYEQYF
TGTGCCAGCAGGGGACAGGCAACCTACGAGCAGTACTTC
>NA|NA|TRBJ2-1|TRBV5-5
CASGNLEQFF
TGTGCCAGCGGCAACCTTGAGCAGTTCTTC
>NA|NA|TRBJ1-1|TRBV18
CASSPLPGAQDTEAFF
TGTGCCAGCTCACCACTGCCGGGGGCTCAGGACACTGAAGCTTTCTTT
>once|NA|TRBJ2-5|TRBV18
CASSPLGQKGETQYF
TGTGCCAGCTCACCACTAGGACAGAAGGGAGAGACCCAGTACTTC
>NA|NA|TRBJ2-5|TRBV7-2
CASSFDTAAVATQYF
TGTGCCAGCAGCTTCGACACGGCGGCCGTAGCGACCCAGTACTTC
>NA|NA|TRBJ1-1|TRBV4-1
CASSQSTPGRPDRNTEAFF
TGCGCCAGCAGCCAATCAACCCCTGGGAGACCCGACAGGAACACTGAAGCTTTCTTT
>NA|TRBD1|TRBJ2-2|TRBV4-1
CASSHAGQGFTGELFF
TGCGCCAGCAGCCACGCTGGACAGGGTTTCACCGGGGAGCTGTTTTTT
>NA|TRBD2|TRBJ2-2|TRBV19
CASSFVAGGLRTGELFF
TGTGCCAGTAGCTTTGTAGCGGGGGGGCTCCGCACCGGGGAGCTGTTTTTT
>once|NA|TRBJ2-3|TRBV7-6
CASSPDSGTDTQYF
TGTGCCAGCAGCCCAGACAGTGGCACAGATACGCAGTATTTT
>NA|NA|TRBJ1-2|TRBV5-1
CASSLGGSYGYTF
TGCGCCAGCAGCTTGGGTGGGTCCTATGGCTACACCTTC
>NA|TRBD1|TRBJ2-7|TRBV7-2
CASSLEGQGWAYEQYF
TGTGCCAGCAGCCTAGAAGGACAGGGGTGGGCCTACGAGCAGTACTTC
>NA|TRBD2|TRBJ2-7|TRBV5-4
CASSFSRAGVHEQYF
TGTGCCAGCAGCTTTTCTCGAGCGGGAGTACACGAGCAGTACTTC
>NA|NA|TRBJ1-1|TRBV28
CASSHTVGAFF
TGTGCCAGCAGCCACACCGTTGGGGCTTTCTTT
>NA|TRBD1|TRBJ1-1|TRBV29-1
CSVGLRGLRTEAFF
TGCAGCGTTGGACTAAGGGGGCTAAGAACTGAAGCTTTCTTT
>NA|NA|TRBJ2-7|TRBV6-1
CASTRTASYEQYF
TGTGCCAGCACCAGGACAGCCTCCTACGAGCAGTACTTC